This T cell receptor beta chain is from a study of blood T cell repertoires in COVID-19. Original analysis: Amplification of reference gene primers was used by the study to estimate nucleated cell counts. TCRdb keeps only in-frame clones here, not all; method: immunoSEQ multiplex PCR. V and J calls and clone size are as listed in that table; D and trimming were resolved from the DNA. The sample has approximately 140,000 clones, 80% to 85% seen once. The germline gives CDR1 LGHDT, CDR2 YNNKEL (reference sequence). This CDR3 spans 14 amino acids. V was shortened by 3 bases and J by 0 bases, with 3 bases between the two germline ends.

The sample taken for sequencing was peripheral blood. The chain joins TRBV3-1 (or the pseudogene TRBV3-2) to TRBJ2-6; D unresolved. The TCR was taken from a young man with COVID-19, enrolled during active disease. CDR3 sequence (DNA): TGTGCCAGCAGCCAGGCCTCTGGGGCCAACGTCCTGACTTTC. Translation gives CASSQASGANVLTF.